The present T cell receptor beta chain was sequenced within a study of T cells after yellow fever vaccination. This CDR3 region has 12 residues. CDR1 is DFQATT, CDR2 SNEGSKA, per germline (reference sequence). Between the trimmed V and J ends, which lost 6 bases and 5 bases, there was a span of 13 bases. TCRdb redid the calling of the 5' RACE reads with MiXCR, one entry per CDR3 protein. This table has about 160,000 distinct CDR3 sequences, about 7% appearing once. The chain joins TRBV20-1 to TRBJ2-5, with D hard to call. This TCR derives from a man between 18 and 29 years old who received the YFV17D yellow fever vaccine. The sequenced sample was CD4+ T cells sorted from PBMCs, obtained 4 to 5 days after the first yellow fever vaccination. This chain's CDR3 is CSAGPVLETQYF. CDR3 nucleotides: TGCAGTGCAGGACCAGTCCTGGAGACCCAGTACTTC.